This TCR beta chain originates from a study of siplizumab effects on memory and regulatory T cells. Study-wide points: Under siplizumab, an average around 69% of mappable alloreactive CD4+ clones were Treg-derived, compared with approximately 30% in controls.

Note on this clone: Antigen: not known.

TCRdb's table, derived via immunoSEQ multiplex PCR, lists solely in-frame clones and lacks some. In the table there are more than 95,000 clones, about 93% of which are singletons. This CDR3 spans 14 amino acids. The V and J ends lost 10 bases and 7 bases, in that order; junction bases with no gene match: 8. Germline CDR1 LNHDA, CDR2 SQIVND (reference sequence). Sequenced sample: CD4+ T cells sorted from blood. The chain is built from TRBV19 and TRBJ2-2; 11 bases align to TRBD2. The TCR comes from a human donor in good health. The CDR3 DNA sequence: TGTGCCACCTTAGGACTAGCGGGTGGCGGGGAGCTGTTTTTT. Residues: CATLGLAGGGELFF.